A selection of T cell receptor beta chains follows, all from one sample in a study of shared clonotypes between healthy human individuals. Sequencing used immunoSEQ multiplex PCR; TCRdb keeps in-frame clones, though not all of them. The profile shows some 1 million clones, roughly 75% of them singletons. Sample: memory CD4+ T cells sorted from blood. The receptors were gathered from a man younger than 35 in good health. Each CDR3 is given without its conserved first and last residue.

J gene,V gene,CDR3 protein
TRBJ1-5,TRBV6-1,ASSDPPGPSNQPQH
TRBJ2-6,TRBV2,ASSAEGISGANVLT
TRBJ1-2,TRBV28,ASSLMGDYGYT
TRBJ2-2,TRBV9,ASSVDKRGATGELF
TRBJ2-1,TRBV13,ASSSRQGLNEQF
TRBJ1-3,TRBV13,ASSLDFRASGNTIY
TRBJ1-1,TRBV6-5,ASRGGTVENTEAF
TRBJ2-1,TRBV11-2,ASSLRDEQF
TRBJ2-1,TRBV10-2,ASRTGLAGNEQF
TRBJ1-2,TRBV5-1,ASSTQGQGNYGYT
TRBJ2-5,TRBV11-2,ASSPIPWLAGVRETQY
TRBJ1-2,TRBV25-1,ASSGRGINYGYT
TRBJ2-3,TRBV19,ASTDSVGKGTDTQY
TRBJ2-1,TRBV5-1,ASGGALNEQF
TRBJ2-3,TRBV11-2,ASSLGGGPGDTQY
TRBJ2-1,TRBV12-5,ASGLVLMDLQGF
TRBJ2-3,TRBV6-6,ASSYEGSHTDTQY
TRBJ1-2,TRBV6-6,ASIPRAGNYGYT
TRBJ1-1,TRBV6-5,ASSPYRDNTEAF
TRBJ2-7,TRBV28,ATRSGQRSYEQY
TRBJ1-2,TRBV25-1,ASSGGNGYT
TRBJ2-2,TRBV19,ASRVREGAGELF
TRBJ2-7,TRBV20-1,SARGLYEQY
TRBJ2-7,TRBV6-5,ASRPRANYEQY
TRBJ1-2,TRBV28,ASSLVSGFYGYT
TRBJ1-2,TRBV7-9,AAGGSGYGYT
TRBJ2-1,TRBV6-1,ASRRLENNEQF
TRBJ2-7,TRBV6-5,ASSKGGANSYEQY
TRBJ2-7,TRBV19,ASRGDRTYEQY
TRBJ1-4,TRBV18,ASSPLTGVKEKLF
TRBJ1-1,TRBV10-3,AIGTGHNTEAF
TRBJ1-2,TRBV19,ASSIGSDGYGYT
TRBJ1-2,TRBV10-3,AISEGTGSFGYT
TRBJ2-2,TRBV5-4,ASTRRGASGELF
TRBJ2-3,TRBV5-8,ASIAGTSPSTDTQY
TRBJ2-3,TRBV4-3,ASSQEQGLDTQY
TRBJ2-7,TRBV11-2,ASSLGGGREQY
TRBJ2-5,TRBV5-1,ASSLALGATQETQY
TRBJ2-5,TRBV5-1,ASSYLTQRETQY
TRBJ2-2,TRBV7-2,ASSAIGTGSVGELF
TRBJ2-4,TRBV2,ASSPSGALAKNIQY
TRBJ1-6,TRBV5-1,ASSLGGTSPLH
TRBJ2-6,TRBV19,ASSSWLKPSGANVLT
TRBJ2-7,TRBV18,ASSPNQQSYEQY
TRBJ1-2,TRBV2,ASSDLLGTGGNYGYT
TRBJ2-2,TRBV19,ASSATGTTGTGELF
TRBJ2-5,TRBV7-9,ASSLGSGMETQY